Each of the 28 T cell receptor beta chains below was sequenced from the same sample in a study of T cells in tuberculosis. Assay: immunoSEQ multiplex PCR; the TCRdb copy retains only in-frame clones and omits some. The repertoire holds approximately 35,000 clones, with about 91% as singletons. The time point was: new active TB diagnosis, blood taken before or within 7 days of starting treatment. Sequencing was performed on PBMCs, taken at tuberculosis diagnosis. These receptors were taken from an adult with tuberculosis. Some clones in this sample may be carry-over from other donors' samples.

The chain has TRBV6-4 and TRBJ1-5; D unclear. V dropped 6 bases and J dropped 1 base, with 13 bases sitting between them. Per germline, CDR1 MRHNA and CDR2 SNTAGT. The CDR3 is 15 amino acids. CDR3 coding DNA: TGTGCCAGCAGACCCTACAGTTCAAGCAATCAGCCCCAGCATTTT. Translated, it gives CASRPYSSSNQPQHF.

In its sample, this clone was seen once. The chain has TRBV2 and TRBJ2-7; 10 nucleotides align to TRBD1. Per the germline V gene, CDR1 is SNHLY and CDR2 is FYNNEI. The CDR3 is 14 amino acids. The V and J ends lost 8 bases and 5 bases, in that order; junction bases with no gene match: 9. The CDR3 loop reads CASGGQGVSDEQYF. Written as DNA, the CDR3 is TGTGCCAGCGGAGGACAGGGGGTATCGGACGAGCAGTACTTC.

This clone has just one count. The chain has TRBV7-6 and TRBJ1-1; tentative D call: TRBD1 (5 bases). V was cut by 3 bases and J by 2 bases, with 16 bases left in between. This CDR3 contains 16 residues. Germline V gene data show CDR1 as SGHVS and CDR2 as FNYEAQ. DNA of the CDR3: TGTGCCAGCAGCTTTCCGGGGGACTCTGGTAACACTGAAGCTTTCTTT. Residues: CASSFPGDSGNTEAFF.

Of note for this clone: The same CDR3 also results from other DNA sequences found in this sample. The chain employs TRBV6-1 and TRBJ1-2; TRBD1 is a possible D gene (5 bases). The ends were cut back, 6 bases at V and 0 bases at J, with 8 bases in the middle. In germline, CDR1 is MNHNS, CDR2 SASEGT. The CDR3 has 13 amino acids. CDR3 in DNA: TGTGCCAGCAGAGCAGGGACTAACTATGGCTACACCTTC. Translating gives CASRAGTNYGYTF.

This clone was recorded only once. The rearrangement links TRBV19 to TRBJ2-7; TRBD2 matches at 9 bases. CDR3 length: 14 residues. Germline lookup yields CDR1 LNHDA and CDR2 SQIVND (reference sequence). V lost 2 bases and J lost 2; bases outside the gene matches: 1. For the CDR3, the DNA is TGTGCCAGTAGTATAAGCGGGGGGCCCTACGAGCAGTACTTC. Residues: CASSISGGPYEQYF.

The chain combines TRBV6-5 with TRBJ1-4; the D is unclear. Germline V CDR1 and CDR2: MNHEY, SVGAGI. The CDR3 has 13 residues. Trimming cost V 3 bases and J 7 bases, with 9 bases left between them. The CDR3 protein is CASSYTTSEKLFF. For the CDR3, the DNA is TGTGCCAGCAGTTATACTACCAGTGAAAAACTGTTTTTT.

The chain recombines TRBV5-4 with TRBJ1-6, with 8 bases identical to TRBD1. The length of the CDR3 is 15 residues. V lost 5 bases and J lost 8; bases outside the gene matches: 9. Germline assignment: CDR1 SGHNT and CDR2 YYREEE (reference sequence). CDR3: CASSSTGGMDSPLHF. DNA of the CDR3: TGTGCCAGCAGTTCAACAGGGGGTATGGATTCACCCCTCCACTTT.

V is TRBV11-3 and J is TRBJ1-1; D gene ambiguous. The CDR3 consists of 14 residues. V gave up 4 bases and J gave up 9 bases, with 18 bases separating them. CDR1 SGHNT and CDR2 YENEEA come from the germline V gene. CDR3 DNA sequence: TGTGCCAGCAGCTCATCCTCCTACGGGGATAAAGCTTTCTTT. Its protein product is CASSSSSYGDKAFF. The entire variable domain, with the rest obtained from reference TRBV11-3 and TRBJ1-1, is as follows: EAGVVQSPRYKIIEKKQPVAFWCNPISGHNTLYWYLQNLGQGPELLIRYENEEAVDDSQLPKDRFSAERLKGVDSTLKIQPAELGDSAVYLCASSSSSYGDKAFFGQGTRLTVV.

V and J are TRBV29-1 and TRBJ1-2; 10 bases fit TRBD1. This CDR3 has 12 residues. J gave up 8 bases and V 4 bases, and 4 bases lay outside the gene matches. Germline lookup yields CDR1 SQVTM and CDR2 ANQGSEA. The CDR3 here is CSVVGQGDGYTF. The CDR3 region has the DNA TGCAGCGTTGTCGGACAGGGGGACGGCTACACCTTC.

This clone was detected a few times. This chain joins TRBV19 and TRBJ1-1; tentative D call: TRBD1 (6 bases). The germline V gene encodes CDR1 LNHDA and CDR2 SQIVND (reference sequence). V gave up 4 bases and J gave up 7 bases, with 13 bases separating them. The CDR3 covers 13 residues. The CDR3 region is CASSSTGLLEAFF. Here the CDR3 DNA reads TGTGCCAGTAGTAGTACAGGGCTTCTTGAAGCTTTCTTT.

J is TRBJ1-3 and V is TRBV21-1. TRBV21-1 is a listed pseudogene. The CDR3 sequence is 17 residues long. CDR3 nucleotide sequence: TGTGCCAGCAGCAAAGAGGGAGCGGGCCCTCTCGGAAACACCATATATTTT. It yields the protein CASSKEGAGPLGNTIYF.

The rearrangement links TRBV6-1 to TRBJ2-7; D gene uncertain. Germline loops: CDR1 MNHNS, CDR2 SASEGT. Trimming took 1 base from V and 9 from J, leaving 13 bases between them. The CDR3 runs to 13 residues. The CDR3 reads CASSEGSTTVQYF. CDR3 in DNA: TGTGCCAGCAGTGAAGGTAGCACTACGGTGCAGTACTTC.

The chain combines TRBV11-2 with TRBJ2-7; D perhaps matches TRBD2 (7 bases). The germline V and J ends were trimmed by 3 bases and 0 bases, with 24 bases remaining between them. This CDR3 has 19 residues. The germline CDR1 and CDR2 sequences are SGHAT and FQNNGV. The CDR3 spells CASSFFVGGAGALSYEQYF. Here the CDR3 DNA reads TGTGCCAGCAGCTTCTTTGTTGGGGGGGCCGGAGCCCTCTCCTACGAGCAGTACTTC.

This clone showed up just once. The chain employs TRBV5-4 and TRBJ2-7; D might be TRBD2 (7 bases). In germline, CDR1 is SGHNT, CDR2 YYREEE (reference sequence). This CDR3 region has 14 residues. V lost 1 base and J 2 bases, leaving 10 bases between the germline ends. The CDR3 nucleotides are TGTGCCAGCAGCTTGTGGGGGGGCGCCTACGAGCAGTACTTC. It yields the protein CASSLWGGAYEQYF.

A single count supports this clone. The chain joins TRBV7-2 to TRBJ2-2, with 10 bases identical to TRBD2. The CDR3 runs to 19 residues. Per the germline V gene, CDR1 is SGHTA and CDR2 is FQGNSA. With 7 bases clipped from V and 6 bases from J, the junction kept 20 bases outside the gene matches. This CDR3 reads CASNTRGLAGALGSGELFF. CDR3 nucleotides: TGTGCCAGCAACACTAGGGGGCTAGCGGGGGCCCTGGGATCCGGGGAGCTGTTTTTT. The full variable domain, completed using reference TRBV7-2 and TRBJ2-2, is GAGVSQSPSNKVTEKGKDVELRCDPISGHTALYWYRQSLGQGLEFLIYFQGNSAPDKSGLPSDRFSAERTGGSVSTLTIQRTQQEDSAVYLCASNTRGLAGALGSGELFFGEGSRLTVL.

The chain has TRBV27 and TRBJ1-2; D possibly corresponds to TRBD1 (6 bases). From germline, CDR1 is MNHEY and CDR2 SMNVEV (reference sequence). V was pared by 0 bases and J by 5 bases, with 16 bases between. The CDR3 is 16 residues long. CDR3 loop: CASSLSWPGTLYGYTF. CDR3 nucleotide sequence: TGTGCCAGCAGTTTATCATGGCCCGGGACACTTTATGGCTACACCTTC.

V and J are TRBV14 and TRBJ2-1; 9 bases agree with TRBD1. The J segment lost 11 bases and the V segment lost 0 bases, leaving 8 bases of the junction unmatched. Germline-derived CDR1 and CDR2 are SGHDN and FVKESK. The CDR3 covers 15 residues. CDR3 DNA: TGTGCCAGCAGCCAAGACGCGACAGGGGGATTTCAGCAGTTCTTC. Translation gives CASSQDATGGFQQFF.

This clone was counted once. V is TRBV5-6 and J is TRBJ2-4, with D possibly TRBD2 on 5 matching bases. Trimming stripped 2 bases from V and 8 bases from J, with 14 bases between. The CDR3 sequence is 14 residues long. CDR1 is SGHDT and CDR2 is YYEEEE in the germline V gene. CDR3 amino acids: CASSLERLDDIQYF. CDR3 in DNA: TGTGCCAGCAGCTTAGAGCGGTTAGATGACATTCAGTACTTC.

The chain is built from TRBV12-5 and TRBJ1-4, with 8 positions matching TRBD1. The germline V gene encodes CDR1 LGHNT and CDR2 FRNRAP. V dropped 0 bases and J dropped 1; count of bases not matched to a gene: 19. The CDR3 consists of 22 residues. CDR3 nucleotide sequence: TGTGCTAGTGGTTTGGTATCCCCGGTGGGCAGGGGGCAAATGAAAACTAATGAAAAACTGTTTTTT. Protein product: CASGLVSPVGRGQMKTNEKLFF.

The rearrangement links TRBV19 to TRBJ1-4; D unresolved. This CDR3 has 11 amino acids. V shed 3 bases and J shed 7 bases, with 3 bases lying between them. In germline, CDR1 is LNHDA, CDR2 SQIVND (reference sequence). The CDR3 spells CASSISEKLFF. The CDR3 nucleotides read TGTGCCAGTAGTATCAGTGAAAAACTGTTTTTT.

This sequence joins TRBV7-2 and TRBJ1-2; 8 bases are shared with TRBD1. The trim removed 1 base at V and 8 bases at J, leaving 9 bases unmatched. Germline V gives CDR1 SGHTA, CDR2 FQGNSA. The CDR3 contains 15 residues. Written as DNA, the CDR3 is TGTGCCAGCAGCTTAGATCCAGGGGGCGTTTGGGGCTACACCTTC. As protein: CASSLDPGGVWGYTF.

The rearrangement joins TRBV7-9 to TRBJ2-7; possibly TRBD1 for D (6 bases). With 1 base removed from V and 0 bases from J, the gap between germline ends came to 13 bases. This CDR3 is built from 16 residues. Per germline, CDR1 SEHNR and CDR2 FQNEAQ (reference sequence). The CDR3: CASSLVYRDLSYEQYF. For the CDR3, the DNA is TGTGCCAGCAGCTTAGTATACAGGGATCTCTCCTACGAGCAGTACTTC. Drawing the rest from reference TRBV7-9 and TRBJ2-7, the complete variable domain is DTGVSQNPRHKITKRGQNVTFRCDPISEHNRLYWYRQTLGQGPEFLTYFQNEAQLEKSRLLSDRFSAERPKGSFSTLEIQRTEQGDSAMYLCASSLVYRDLSYEQYFGPGTRLTVT.

The V gene is TRBV13, the J gene TRBJ1-3; D might be TRBD1 (5 bases). The germline CDR1 and CDR2 sequences are PRHDT and FYEKMQ (reference sequence). Trimming stripped 5 bases from V and 0 bases from J, with 17 bases between. CDR3 length equals 17 residues. CDR3 DNA sequence: TGTGCCAGCAGCCTAAGGGCAGGGAGGGTCTCTGGAAACACCATATATTTT. It specifies CASSLRAGRVSGNTIYF.

This chain connects TRBV16 to TRBJ1-5; D is unresolved. Germline V CDR1 and CDR2: KGHSY, FQNENV. Trimming removed 0 bases from V and 6 bases from J, with 15 bases in between. This CDR3 has 16 amino acids. CDR3 sequence (DNA): TGTGCCAGCAGCCAATCGATTGTACCGGCTAGTCAGCCCCAGCATTTT. This codes for CASSQSIVPASQPQHF.

This sequence joins TRBV29-1 and TRBJ1-4; the D is unclear. This CDR3 is 13 amino acids long. Per the germline V gene, CDR1 is SQVTM and CDR2 is ANQGSEA. The CDR3 reads CSARGNLNEKLFF. The CDR3 nucleotides read TGCAGTGCCCGGGGTAACTTGAATGAAAAACTGTTTTTT. Full variable domain (remainder filled in from reference TRBV29-1 and TRBJ1-4): SAVISQKPSRDICQRGTSLTIQCQVDSQVTMMFWYRQQPGQSLTLIATANQGSEATYESGFVIDKFPISRPNLTFSTLTVSNMSPEDSSIYLCSARGNLNEKLFFGSGTQLSVL.

The chain has TRBV13 and TRBJ2-7, with 8 bases matching TRBD1. From germline, CDR1 is PRHDT and CDR2 FYEKMQ (reference sequence). The CDR3 is made up of 16 amino acids. The junction had 13 bases not matched to a gene; V was cut back by 2 bases and J by 7 bases. The CDR3 protein is CASSLLRTGSTVEQYF. The CDR3 region has the DNA TGTGCCAGCAGCTTATTAAGGACAGGGTCGACGGTGGAGCAGTACTTC. Looking up the rest from reference TRBV13 and TRBJ2-7 gives the full variable domain: AAGVIQSPRHLIKEKRETATLKCYPIPRHDTVYWYQQGPGQDPQFLISFYEKMQSDKGSIPDRFSAQQFSDYHSELNMSSLELGDSALYFCASSLLRTGSTVEQYFGPGTRLTVT.

This chain connects TRBV15 to TRBJ2-1; 10 nucleotides line up with TRBD2. Germline V lookup: CDR1 LNHNV, CDR2 YYDKDF (reference sequence). V lost 0 bases, J lost 6 bases, and 8 bases stayed unmatched. The CDR3 consists of 17 residues. CDR3 region: CATSREAASGGVNEQFF. CDR3 bases: TGTGCCACCAGCAGAGAGGCGGCAAGCGGGGGGGTCAATGAGCAGTTCTTC.

The J gene is TRBJ2-2, the V gene TRBV19; tentatively, D is TRBD2 (5 bases). The CDR3 extends over 15 amino acids. CDR1 and CDR2 (germline): LNHDA, SQIVND (reference sequence). The V end was cut by 3 bases, the J end by 4 bases, with 12 bases between. CDR3 region: CASSMAEEITGELFF. DNA of the CDR3: TGTGCCAGTAGTATGGCGGAGGAGATCACCGGGGAGCTGTTTTTT.